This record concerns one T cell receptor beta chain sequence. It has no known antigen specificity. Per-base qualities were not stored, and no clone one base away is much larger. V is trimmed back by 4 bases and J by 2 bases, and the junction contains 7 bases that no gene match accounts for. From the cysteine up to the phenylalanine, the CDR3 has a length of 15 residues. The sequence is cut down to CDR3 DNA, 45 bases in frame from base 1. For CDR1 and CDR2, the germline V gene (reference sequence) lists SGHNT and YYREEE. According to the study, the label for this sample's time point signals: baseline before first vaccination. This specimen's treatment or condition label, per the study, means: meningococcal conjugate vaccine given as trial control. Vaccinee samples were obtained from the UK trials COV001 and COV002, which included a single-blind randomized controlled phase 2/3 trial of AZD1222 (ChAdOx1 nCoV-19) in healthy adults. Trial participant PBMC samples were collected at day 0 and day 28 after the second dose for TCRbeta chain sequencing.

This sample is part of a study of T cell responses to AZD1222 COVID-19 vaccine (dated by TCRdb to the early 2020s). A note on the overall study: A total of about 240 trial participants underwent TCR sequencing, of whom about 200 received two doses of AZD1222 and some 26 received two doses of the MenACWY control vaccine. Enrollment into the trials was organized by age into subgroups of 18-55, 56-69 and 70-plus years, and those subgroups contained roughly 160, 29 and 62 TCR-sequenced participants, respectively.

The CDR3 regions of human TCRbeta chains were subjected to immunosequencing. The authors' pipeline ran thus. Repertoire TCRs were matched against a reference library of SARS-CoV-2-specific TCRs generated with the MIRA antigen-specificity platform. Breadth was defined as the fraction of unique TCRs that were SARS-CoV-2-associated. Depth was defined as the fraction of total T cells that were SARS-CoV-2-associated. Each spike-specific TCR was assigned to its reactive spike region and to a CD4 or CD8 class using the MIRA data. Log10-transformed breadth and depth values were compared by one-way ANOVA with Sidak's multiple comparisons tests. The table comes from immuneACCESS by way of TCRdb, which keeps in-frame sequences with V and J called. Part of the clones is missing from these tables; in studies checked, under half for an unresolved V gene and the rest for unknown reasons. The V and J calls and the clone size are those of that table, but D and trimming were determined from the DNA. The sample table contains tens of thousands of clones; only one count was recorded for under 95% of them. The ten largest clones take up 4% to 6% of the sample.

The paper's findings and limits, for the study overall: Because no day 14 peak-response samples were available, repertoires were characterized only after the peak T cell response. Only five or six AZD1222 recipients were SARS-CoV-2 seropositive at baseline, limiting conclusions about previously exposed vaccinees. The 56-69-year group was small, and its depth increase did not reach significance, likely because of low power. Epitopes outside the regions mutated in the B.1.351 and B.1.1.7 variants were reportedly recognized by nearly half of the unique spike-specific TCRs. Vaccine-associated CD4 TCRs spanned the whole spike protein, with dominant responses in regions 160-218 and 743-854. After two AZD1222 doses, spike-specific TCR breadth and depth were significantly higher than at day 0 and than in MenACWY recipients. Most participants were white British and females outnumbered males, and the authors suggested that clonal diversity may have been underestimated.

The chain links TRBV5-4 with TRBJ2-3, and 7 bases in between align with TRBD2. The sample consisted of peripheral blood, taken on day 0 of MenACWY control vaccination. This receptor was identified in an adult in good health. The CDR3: CASSLGGGNTDTQYF. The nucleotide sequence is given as TGTGCCAGCAGCCTTGGGGGGGGGAACACAGATACGCAGTATTTT.